Presented here are 27 T cell receptor beta chains from one specimen sequenced in a study of early T cells in non-severe SARS-CoV-2 infection. TCRdb re-called the 5' RACE reads with MiXCR, one entry per CDR3 protein. The repertoire consists of 40,000 to 45,000 distinct CDR3 sequences, with around 6.3% occurring once and the leading ten covering roughly 7.7%. Sequencing used whole blood, obtained at baseline. The receptor set was obtained from an adult who was a healthcare worker with PCR-confirmed SARS-CoV-2 infection or an uninfected control (not recorded which).

This clonotype appeared many times. The chain uses TRBV12-3 or TRBV12-4 and TRBJ2-6, with 7 bases identical to TRBD2. The CDR3 has 15 residues. V lost 7 bases and J lost 0; bases outside the gene matches: 3. The CDR3 coding sequence is TGTGCCAGCACCCCGGGGGGCTCTGGGGCCAACGTCCTGACTTTC. Its translation: CASTPGGSGANVLTF.

The rearrangement links TRBV6-6 to TRBJ2-5; tentative D call: TRBD2 (6 bases). V gave up 6 bases and J gave up 5 bases, with 10 bases separating them. This CDR3 is built from 12 residues. CDR1 and CDR2 from the germline V gene are MNHNY and SVGAGI (reference sequence). CDR3: CASSWDSETQYF. CDR3 sequence (DNA): TGTGCCAGCAGCTGGGACTCGGAGACCCAGTACTTC.

This clonotype was seen a handful of times. The chain recombines TRBV5-4 with TRBJ2-5, with D possibly TRBD1 on 6 matching bases. This CDR3 region has 15 residues. V was shortened by 3 bases and J by 3 bases, with 15 bases between the two germline ends. CDR1 and CDR2 from the germline V gene are SGHNT and YYREEE (reference sequence). The CDR3 DNA sequence: TGTGCCAGCAGCTCCTCAGGGGTTACAAAAGAGACCCAGTACTTC. Its translation: CASSSSGVTKETQYF. Full variable domain (remainder filled in from reference TRBV5-4 and TRBJ2-5): ETGVTQSPTHLIKTRGQQVTLRCSSQSGHNTVSWYQQALGQGPQFIFQYYREEENGRGNFPPRFSGLQFPNYSSELNVNALELDDSALYLCASSSSGVTKETQYFGPGTRLLVL.

This clonotype has a count of ten or more. The rearrangement uses TRBV7-6 and TRBJ2-2; D call uncertain. Trimming left V 5 bases short and J 4 bases short, with 8 bases between. The CDR3 is 13 amino acids. In germline, CDR1 is SGHVS, CDR2 FNYEAQ. CDR3 in amino acids: CASSPITTGELFF. The CDR3 DNA follows: TGTGCCAGCAGCCCTATAACCACCGGGGAGCTGTTTTTT.

This clonotype has ten or more counts. The genes are TRBV9 and TRBJ1-2; D may be TRBD1 (6 bases). The CDR3 runs to 13 residues. Germline CDR1 reads SGDLS; CDR2 reads YYNGEE. V lost 4 bases and J lost 6, with 13 bases in between. The CDR3 DNA sequence: TGTGCCAGCAGCCAAGAAGGGGGGAATGGCTACACCTTC. Translating it yields CASSQEGGNGYTF.

This clonotype was detected many times. The chain combines TRBV5-1 with TRBJ1-2; 7 nucleotides line up with TRBD1. The CDR3 sequence is 15 residues long. Trimming cost V 6 bases and J 1 base; bases outside gene matches: 9. Germline CDR1 is SGHRS and CDR2 is YFSETQ. CDR3 residues: CASTPGGGGNYGYTF. CDR3 DNA sequence: TGCGCCAGCACACCAGGGGGTGGAGGTAACTATGGCTACACCTTC.

In its sample, this clonotype was seen a few times. This sequence joins TRBV11-2 and TRBJ2-7, with 7 bases matching TRBD2. Unmatched junction bases numbered 10, after V lost 5 bases and J lost 0 bases. This CDR3 contains 16 residues. Germline V gene sequence: CDR1 SGHAT, CDR2 FQNNGV. The DNA for the CDR3 is TGTGCCAGCAGCCTGGGGGTCCTAGCGGCCTCCTACGAGCAGTACTTC. It translates to CASSLGVLAASYEQYF.

The CDR3 spells CASSLVGYGYTF. The CDR3 nucleotides read TGTGCCAGCAGTTTAGTAGGCTATGGCTACACCTTC. J is TRBJ1-2 and V is TRBV12-3 or TRBV12-4, with D hard to call. CDR3 length: 12 residues. The V end was cut by 1 base, the J end by 4 bases, with 4 bases between.

This clonotype was detected ten times or more. The chain combines TRBV10-3 with TRBJ2-7; D possibly corresponds to TRBD2 (5 bases). The CDR3 length is 13 residues. V lost 2 bases and J 2 bases, leaving 7 bases between the germline ends. Germline V gene lookup returns CDR1 ENHRY and CDR2 SYGVKD. The CDR3 coding sequence is TGTGCCATCAGTGAGAGGGAGACCTACGAGCAGTACTTC. Translating gives CAISERETYEQYF.

A remark on this clonotype: This may be a read error: a much more frequent sequence differs by one nucleotide. CDR3 coding DNA: TGTGCCAGCAGTGCACCGGGACTAGCGGGGGGCAATGAGCAGTTCTTC. Translation: CASSAPGLAGGNEQFF. The chain uses TRBV6-6 and TRBJ2-1; 15 nucleotides match TRBD2. The V and J ends lost 5 bases and 6 bases, in that order; junction bases with no gene match: 5. This CDR3 region has 16 residues. Germline loops: CDR1 MNHNY, CDR2 SVGAGI (reference sequence).

Notes on this clonotype: A much larger clonotype is one base distant, so this may be a read error. The genes are TRBV4-3 and TRBJ1-1; D possibly corresponds to TRBD1 (5 bases). This CDR3 spans 14 amino acids. Germline values: CDR1 LGHNA, CDR2 YSLEER. V was trimmed by 2 bases and J by 7 bases, leaving 14 bases between them. The CDR3 sequence is CASSQIVEDNEAFF. The DNA for the CDR3 is TGCGCCAGCAGCCAAATCGTCGAGGACAATGAAGCTTTCTTT.

The rearrangement links TRBV7-9 to TRBJ2-7; D possibly matches TRBD1 or TRBD2 (5 bases each). V was shortened by 5 bases and J by 7 bases, with 18 bases between the two germline ends. CDR1 SEHNR and CDR2 FQNEAQ come from the germline V gene (reference sequence). The CDR3 is 14 amino acids. The CDR3 DNA sequence: TGTGCCAGCAGCCTGTTGGACTCAAAGGGGGAGCAGTACTTC. Its protein product is CASSLLDSKGEQYF.

This clonotype was detected a few times. The chain combines TRBV6-5 with TRBJ1-1; tentative D call: TRBD1 (6 bases). The CDR3 runs to 14 residues. V shed 8 bases and J shed 2 bases, with 15 bases lying between them. Germline V gene lookup returns CDR1 MNHEY and CDR2 SVGAGI. The CDR3 spells CASSPGQRNTEAFF. Written as DNA, the CDR3 is TGTGCCAGCTCGCCCGGACAGCGTAACACTGAAGCTTTCTTT.

At least ten counts were recorded for this clonotype. The J gene is TRBJ2-3, the V gene TRBV12-3 or TRBV12-4, with 9 bases fitting TRBD1. The CDR3 length is 16 residues. With V trimmed by 7 bases and J by 0 bases, 8 bases remained unmatched. In DNA form, the CDR3 reads TGTGCCAGCAAACCACAGGGGGCGCTGAGCACAGATACGCAGTATTTT. It is translated as CASKPQGALSTDTQYF.

As for this clonotype: A read error may be the cause here, since a much bigger clone is one base away. The chain employs TRBV3-1 and TRBJ2-7; tentative D call: TRBD1 (6 bases). Germline loops: CDR1 LGHDT, CDR2 YNNKEL (reference sequence). Trimming stripped 7 bases from V and 0 bases from J, with 16 bases between. This CDR3 is built from 15 residues. CDR3 sequence reads: CASKLETGASYEQYF. In DNA, the CDR3 is TGTGCCAGCAAATTGGAGACAGGAGCCTCCTACGAGCAGTACTTC.

This clonotype was detected many times. This sequence joins TRBV15 and TRBJ1-4; TRBD1 agrees at 12 bases. The J segment lost 3 bases and the V segment lost 3 bases, leaving 8 bases of the junction unmatched. The CDR3 contains 18 residues. Germline values: CDR1 LNHNV, CDR2 YYDKDF (reference sequence). The CDR3 spells CATSRGRDRGLSNEKLFF. The CDR3 region has the DNA TGTGCCACCAGCAGGGGCCGGGACAGGGGGCTTTCTAATGAAAAACTGTTTTTT. Full variable domain (missing parts from reference TRBV15 and TRBJ1-4): DAMVIQNPRYQVTQFGKPVTLSCSQTLNHNVMYWYQQKSSQAPKLLFHYYDKDFNNEADTPDNFQSRRPNTSFCFLDIRSPGLGDTAMYLCATSRGRDRGLSNEKLFFGSGTQLSVL.

This clonotype has a handful of counts. V and J are TRBV4-1 and TRBJ1-4; D unclear. The CDR3 is 16 residues long. The ends were cut back, 5 bases at V and 0 bases at J, with 13 bases in the middle. CDR1 is MGHRA, CDR2 YSYEKL, per germline. The DNA of the CDR3 is TGCGCCAGCAGCGATTCTTACCCCGCAACTAATGAAAAACTGTTTTTT. Its protein is CASSDSYPATNEKLFF.

V usage is TRBV13 and J usage is TRBJ2-7, with 7 bases matching TRBD1. Germline V gene data show CDR1 as PRHDT and CDR2 as FYEKMQ (reference sequence). The CDR3 contains 14 residues. J lost 8 bases, V lost 5 bases, and 12 bases had no gene match. The CDR3 nucleotides are TGTGCCAGCAGCGAACAGGGGAAGGGTGATAAGCAGTACTTC. Protein product: CASSEQGKGDKQYF. Filled out from reference TRBV13 and TRBJ2-7, the complete variable domain reads AAGVIQSPRHLIKEKRETATLKCYPIPRHDTVYWYQQGPGQDPQFLISFYEKMQSDKGSIPDRFSAQQFSDYHSELNMSSLELGDSALYFCASSEQGKGDKQYFGPGTRLTVT.

This clonotype was observed many times. This sequence joins TRBV5-1 and TRBJ2-2; tentatively, D is TRBD2 (5 bases). CDR1 SGHRS and CDR2 YFSETQ come from the germline V gene. V lost 4 bases, J lost 0 bases, and 13 bases lay in between. The CDR3 length is 16 residues. CDR3 in DNA: TGCGCCAGCAGCCCCAGTAGCGCCGCGAACACCGGGGAGCTGTTTTTT. Translated: CASSPSSAANTGELFF.

This clonotype was observed at least ten times. V gene TRBV10-2 combines with J gene TRBJ2-3, with a possible D match to TRBD2 (7 bases). Germline values: CDR1 WSHSY, CDR2 SAAADI. This CDR3 comprises 15 residues. V lost 10 bases, J lost 6 bases, and 23 bases lay in between. The CDR3, as DNA: TGCGCCACAGCTACCGCGGGGGCCCGTTTCGATACGCAGTATTTT. Protein product: CATATAGARFDTQYF.

This clonotype occurred many times. The chain combines TRBV7-9 with TRBJ2-7; TRBD2 matches at 8 bases. From germline, CDR1 is SEHNR and CDR2 FQNEAQ (reference sequence). The CDR3 has 13 residues. V was pared by 8 bases and J by 4 bases, with 7 bases of the junction left unmatched. This chain's CDR3 is CASRGRGAYEQYF. CDR3 bases: TGTGCCAGCCGCGGGCGGGGGGCATACGAGCAGTACTTC.

This clonotype appeared a few times. The chain recombines TRBV20-1 with TRBJ2-7; 13 nucleotides line up with TRBD2. Germline V gene lookup returns CDR1 DFQATT and CDR2 SNEGSKA (reference sequence). Trimming at V came to 5 bases and at J to 0 bases, leaving 7 bases not matched to a gene. This CDR3 contains 16 residues. The CDR3 sequence is CSAVGTSGATSYEQYF. CDR3 in DNA: TGCAGTGCTGTGGGGACTAGCGGGGCCACCTCCTACGAGCAGTACTTC.

The chain joins TRBV10-1 to TRBJ1-1, with D unclear. The CDR3 has 14 amino acids. Trimming removed 0 bases at V and 1 base at J, with 6 bases between. The V gene's germline CDR1 is WNHNN and CDR2 SYGVQD (reference sequence). CDR3 bases: TGCGCCAGCAGTGAGTCTCGACAGAACACTGAAGCTTTCTTT. It translates to CASSESRQNTEAFF.

This clonotype was counted at least ten times. This chain joins TRBV6-2 or TRBV6-3 and TRBJ2-1; D is possibly TRBD1 (6 bases). The CDR3 sequence is 15 residues long. Trimming stripped 4 bases from V and 0 bases from J, with 10 bases between. Germline V CDR1 and CDR2: MNHEY, SVGEGT. The DNA of the CDR3 is TGTGCCAGCAGTTCCGGGACATTCTCCTACAATGAGCAGTTCTTC. Protein sequence: CASSSGTFSYNEQFF.

In its sample, this clonotype was seen many times. J is TRBJ2-3 and V is TRBV7-2; a weak D match, TRBD1 (6 bases). The CDR3 extends over 14 amino acids. Germline-derived CDR1 and CDR2 are SGHTA and FQGNSA. V was pared by 2 bases and J by 3 bases, with 9 bases between. The CDR3 DNA sequence: TGTGCCAGCAGCTTACACAGGGATACAGATACGCAGTATTTT. As protein: CASSLHRDTDTQYF.

This clonotype was found many times. The chain carries TRBV12-3 or TRBV12-4 and TRBJ1-6; D remains unclear. V was clipped by 5 bases and J by 6 bases, with 11 bases between them. CDR3 length: 14 amino acids. The CDR3 DNA is TGTGCCAGCAGTCCGTGGGGTGGTAATTCACCCCTCCACTTT. Its protein product is CASSPWGGNSPLHF.

As to this clonotype: It may be a read error: a sequence one base away is much more abundant. The V gene is TRBV6-5, the J gene TRBJ2-7; TRBD2 matches at 12 bases. The CDR3 is 14 amino acids. V lost 10 bases to trimming and J lost 4 bases; unmatched junction nucleotides: 8. Germline CDR1 reads MNHEY; CDR2 reads SVGAGI. The CDR3 protein is CANSPGTSGYEQYF. The CDR3 bases are TGTGCCAACAGCCCCGGGACTAGCGGGTACGAGCAGTACTTC.